The 6 T cell receptor beta chains given below trace back to one sample, sequenced in a study of blood T cell repertoires in COVID-19. Measured with immunoSEQ multiplex PCR; TCRdb has only the in-frame clones, and not every one. This table has about 64,000 clones, approximately 90% appearing once. Sequencing was performed on peripheral blood. The receptors were gathered from an elderly woman with active COVID-19.

This sequence joins TRBV10-3 and TRBJ1-1; 8 nucleotides line up with TRBD1. CDR1 and CDR2 from the germline V gene are ENHRY and SYGVKD. The CDR3 length is 14 residues. V was pared by 6 bases and J by 4 bases, with 7 bases of the junction left unmatched. DNA for the CDR3: TGTGCCATCAGGGACAGGGAGAGAGGCACTGAAGCTTTCTTT. It yields the protein CAIRDRERGTEAFF.

This clone was recorded once. The chain is built from TRBV3-1 (or the pseudogene TRBV3-2) and TRBJ1-1; D gene uncertain. The CDR3 spans 14 residues. Germline-derived CDR1 and CDR2 are LGHDT and YNNKEL (reference sequence). Trimming took 2 bases from V and 0 from J, leaving 7 bases between them. CDR3 coding DNA: TGTGCCAGCAGCCAACGGGAGATGAACACTGAAGCTTTCTTT. Translated, it gives CASSQREMNTEAFF.

The chain recombines TRBV6-5 with TRBJ2-7; 12 bases are shared with TRBD1. This CDR3 has 14 amino acids. V gave up 8 bases and J gave up 7 bases; unmatched junction bases: 9. CDR1 is MNHEY and CDR2 is SVGAGI in the germline V gene. This CDR3 is CASRGDRGRREQYF. The DNA for the CDR3 is TGTGCCAGCCGGGGGGACAGGGGGCGAAGAGAGCAGTACTTC.

This chain joins TRBV2 and TRBJ2-7; D unresolved. This CDR3 contains 12 residues. Germline-derived CDR1 and CDR2 are SNHLY and FYNNEI. V shed 7 bases and J shed 2 bases, with 9 bases lying between them. The CDR3: CASTERAYEQYF. For the CDR3, the DNA is TGTGCCAGCACCGAACGGGCCTACGAGCAGTACTTC.

CDR3 DNA: TGTGCCAGCAGCTTGGGGACAGGGTGGATGGAGACCCAGTACTTC. This codes for CASSLGTGWMETQYF. The V call is TRBV7-2, the J call TRBJ2-5; the match to TRBD1 covers 9 bases. With 3 bases clipped from V and 5 bases from J, the junction kept 7 bases outside the gene matches. The V gene's germline CDR1 is SGHTA and CDR2 FQGNSA. CDR3 length: 15 amino acids.

The V call is TRBV5-5, the J call TRBJ1-6, with TRBD1 identical over 7 bases. The CDR3 length is 16 residues. J lost 5 bases, V lost 4 bases, and 9 bases had no gene match. The germline V gene has CDR1 SGHKS and CDR2 YYEKEE (reference sequence). This CDR3 reads CASSPQGQLNNSPLHF. Written as DNA, the CDR3 is TGTGCCAGCAGCCCTCAGGGACAGCTGAATAATTCACCCCTCCACTTT.